The 24 T cell receptor beta chains given below trace back to one sample, sequenced in a study of T-cell reconstitution after alpha-beta-depleted transplantation in children. Library preparation (for TCRbeta) was performed with unique molecular identifiers. TCRdb ran MiXCR on the PCR reads and lists one entry per CDR3 protein. The sample has a few hundred thousand distinct CDR3 sequences, roughly 13% seen once. Sequences were derived from PBMCs, mostly from graft donor cells, sampled 360 days after TCRalphabeta/CD19-depleted stem cell transplant. These receptors all stem from a male patient aged 10-17 years who had a stem cell transplant for acute myeloid leukemia, so the T cells may come from the graft donor.

This clonotype has only a few counts. This chain uses TRBV10-3 with TRBJ2-1; D is undetermined. Between the trimmed V and J ends, which lost 0 bases and 0 bases, there was a span of 15 bases. The germline V gene has CDR1 ENHRY and CDR2 SYGVKD. The CDR3 has 18 amino acids. CDR3 coding DNA: TGTGCCATCAGTGAGTCGTTCTTAGGACGGATCTCCTACAATGAGCAGTTCTTC. Its protein product is CAISESFLGRISYNEQFF.

The chain recombines TRBV7-6 with TRBJ2-7; 8 bases line up with TRBD1. The V segment lost 9 bases and the J segment 6 bases; nucleotides outside the gene matches: 22. The germline CDR1 and CDR2 sequences are SGHVS and FNYEAQ. The CDR3 is made up of 17 amino acids. The CDR3 sequence is CARVQTRGAGGLCEQYF. CDR3 sequence (DNA): TGTGCCAGGGTCCAGACACGAGGGGCAGGGGGCCTCTGCGAGCAGTACTTC.

The chain has TRBV7-2 and TRBJ2-7; D gene uncertain. Looked up from germline, CDR1 is SGHTA and CDR2 is FQGNSA. The CDR3 covers 11 residues. Trimming left V 5 bases short and J 6 bases short, with 8 bases between. In DNA form, the CDR3 reads TGTGCCAGCAGCAAAAGGTCCGAGCAGTACTTC. Amino acids: CASSKRSEQYF. Full variable domain (remainder filled in from reference TRBV7-2 and TRBJ2-7): GAGVSQSPSNKVTEKGKDVELRCDPISGHTALYWYRQSLGQGLEFLIYFQGNSAPDKSGLPSDRFSAERTGGSVSTLTIQRTQQEDSAVYLCASSKRSEQYFGPGTRLTVT.

This clonotype was picked up many times. V usage is TRBV7-9 and J usage is TRBJ2-1; D uncertain. Germline CDR1 is SEHNR and CDR2 is FQNEAQ (reference sequence). V lost 0 bases, J lost 4 bases, and 10 bases lay in between. The CDR3 contains 15 residues. The CDR3 coding sequence is TGTGCCAGCAGCTTAGCGTGGGTACCGTACAATGAGCAGTTCTTC. Residues: CASSLAWVPYNEQFF.

This chain links TRBV4-3 with TRBJ2-2; either TRBD1 or TRBD2 may supply D (5 bases each). This CDR3 comprises 18 residues. Per the germline V gene, CDR1 is LGHNA and CDR2 is YSLEER. Trimming removed 0 bases from V and 0 bases from J, with 14 bases in between. The CDR3 sequence: CASSQEIGAATNTGELFF. The CDR3 DNA sequence: TGCGCCAGCAGCCAAGAAATCGGGGCTGCTACGAACACCGGGGAGCTGTTTTTT.

This clonotype was counted only a few times. J is TRBJ2-1 and V is TRBV4-3; maybe TRBD2 (6 bases). The V and J ends lost 4 bases and 5 bases respectively, with 15 bases between them. The germline V gene has CDR1 LGHNA and CDR2 YSLEER. This CDR3 contains 15 residues. The CDR3 region is CASSPVGLRHNEQFF. In DNA, the CDR3 is TGCGCCAGCAGCCCAGTGGGACTCCGACACAATGAGCAGTTCTTC.

This clonotype showed up just a few times. This chain links TRBV29-1 with TRBJ2-7; TRBD2 matches at 13 bases. V shed 5 bases, J shed 2 bases, and the junction held 6 bases outside the gene matches. The CDR3 contains 15 residues. Germline values: CDR1 SQVTM, CDR2 ANQGSEA. The CDR3 DNA follows: TGCAGCGTTTCCGGACTAGCGGGAGCTACCTACGAGCAGTACTTC. It specifies CSVSGLAGATYEQYF.

This chain links TRBV20-1 with TRBJ1-5, with 8 bases identical to TRBD1. The CDR3 runs 15 residues. Germline lookup yields CDR1 DFQATT and CDR2 SNEGSKA (reference sequence). V lost 4 bases, J lost 0 bases, and 5 bases stayed unmatched. The CDR3 DNA reads as TGCAGTGCTATCTCAGGGGGCTATAGCAATCAGCCCCAGCATTTT. Protein product: CSAISGGYSNQPQHF.

The chain recombines TRBV12-3 or TRBV12-4 with TRBJ1-1, with no clear D. With 4 bases removed from V and 7 bases from J, the gap between germline ends came to 22 bases. The CDR3 runs to 16 residues. CDR3 nucleotides: TGTGCCAGCAGTTCTCAGATTATGTACCCCACAAGTGAAGCTTTCTTT. Its translation is CASSSQIMYPTSEAFF.

The chain recombines TRBV11-2 with TRBJ2-1; 8 bases match TRBD2. Germline lookup yields CDR1 SGHAT and CDR2 FQNNGV. The CDR3 contains 20 residues. J was trimmed by 2 bases and V by 2 bases; bases with no gene match: 17. This CDR3 is CASSLRFLASGLLTYNEQFF. DNA of the CDR3: TGTGCCAGCAGCTTACGGTTCTTGGCTAGCGGGCTTTTGACCTACAATGAGCAGTTCTTC. The entire variable domain, with the rest obtained from reference TRBV11-2 and TRBJ2-1, is as follows: EAGVAQSPRYKIIEKRQSVAFWCNPISGHATLYWYQQILGQGPKLLIQFQNNGVVDDSQLPKDRFSAERLKGVDSTLKIQPAKLEDSAVYLCASSLRFLASGLLTYNEQFFGPGTRLTVL.

This clonotype was detected a few times. The rearrangement uses TRBV6-5 and TRBJ1-2, with D perhaps TRBD1 (6 bases). Trimming removed 6 bases at V and 6 bases at J, with 11 bases between. Per the germline V gene, CDR1 is MNHEY and CDR2 is SVGAGI. The CDR3 extends over 12 amino acids. CDR3 in amino acids: CASRRTENGYTF. In DNA, the CDR3 is TGTGCCAGCAGAAGGACAGAGAATGGCTACACCTTC.

The CDR3 sequence: CASSLAILGHEQYF. The DNA of the CDR3 is TGCGCCAGCAGCTTGGCCATCTTAGGACACGAGCAGTACTTC. V is TRBV5-1 and J is TRBJ2-7; D is uncertain. Between the trimmed V and J ends, which lost 0 bases and 5 bases, there was a span of 12 bases. Germline CDR1 reads SGHRS; CDR2 reads YFSETQ. The CDR3 contains 14 residues.

V and J are TRBV24-1 and TRBJ2-3; D might be TRBD2 (5 bases). The CDR3 has 17 amino acids. Per the germline V gene, CDR1 is KGHDR and CDR2 is SFDVKD. In nucleotides, the CDR3 is TGTGGCGCCAGTGATTATCGTGGCCCCCTAGCCACAGATACGCAGTATTTT. This gives the protein CGASDYRGPLATDTQYF.

This clonotype has at least ten counts. CDR3 amino acids: CASSLGRWTEAFF. Written as DNA, the CDR3 is TGTGCCAGCAGCTTAGGTCGTTGGACTGAAGCTTTCTTT. The chain couples TRBV7-2 to TRBJ1-1; D unclear. Trimming took off 1 base at V and 5 bases at J, with 8 bases between the two ends. From germline, CDR1 is SGHTA and CDR2 FQGNSA. This CDR3 region has 13 residues.

This clonotype was observed a handful of times. This chain links TRBV24-1 with TRBJ2-1; 8 nucleotides agree with TRBD2. CDR1 is KGHDR, CDR2 SFDVKD, per germline. V lost 9 bases, J lost 6 bases, and 9 bases stayed unmatched. There are 14 residues in the CDR3. Here the CDR3 DNA reads TGTGCCACCGGCAAGACGGGACTAGGCAATGAGCAGTTCTTC. As protein: CATGKTGLGNEQFF.

The chain combines TRBV30 with TRBJ1-5; D gene uncertain. Trimming shortened V by 3 bases and J by 4 bases, and 10 bases separated the two germline ends. The V gene's germline CDR1 is GTSNPN and CDR2 SVGIG (reference sequence). The CDR3 is 13 amino acids. The CDR3 region is CAWRDGGNQPQHF. As DNA, the CDR3 is TGTGCCTGGAGAGACGGTGGAAATCAGCCCCAGCATTTT.

This clonotype was counted many times. The chain couples TRBV29-1 to TRBJ2-7; D perhaps matches TRBD1 (6 bases). The CDR3 spans 12 residues. Germline V lookup: CDR1 SQVTM, CDR2 ANQGSEA. V was trimmed by 6 bases and J by 2 bases, leaving 11 bases between them. The CDR3 DNA follows: TGCAGCGTCCAACAGGGTCCCTACGAGCAGTACTTC. Its protein is CSVQQGPYEQYF.

This clonotype was detected many times. In DNA, the CDR3 is TGCGCCAGCAGCCCGGATCCAAGATACGAGCAGTACTTC. As protein: CASSPDPRYEQYF. This sequence joins TRBV5-1 and TRBJ2-7; D gene unclear. V was cut by 4 bases and J by 4 bases, with 12 bases left in between. In germline, CDR1 is SGHRS, CDR2 YFSETQ. The CDR3 extends over 13 amino acids.

This clonotype turned up a few times. This chain uses TRBV6-2 or TRBV6-3 with TRBJ2-1, with 8 positions matching TRBD2. With 5 bases clipped from V and 6 bases from J, the junction kept 15 bases outside the gene matches. CDR3 size: 17 residues. The germline V gene encodes CDR1 MNHEY and CDR2 SVGEGT. The CDR3 nucleotides are TGTGCCAGCAGTCGACCAGGAGTTAGCGGGAACCCCAATGAGCAGTTCTTC. It specifies CASSRPGVSGNPNEQFF.

This clonotype was seen many times. The chain has TRBV29-1 and TRBJ2-2; D perhaps matches TRBD2 (5 bases). V was pared by 3 bases and J by 5 bases, with 7 bases between. CDR3 length: 12 amino acids. Germline V gives CDR1 SQVTM, CDR2 ANQGSEA. This chain's CDR3 is CSVDRGTGELFF. CDR3 DNA sequence: TGCAGCGTTGATCGGGGTACCGGGGAGCTGTTTTTT.

This clonotype came up a few times. The chain recombines TRBV25-1 with TRBJ2-5, with D perhaps matching TRBD1 (5 bases). Trimming took 7 bases from V and 3 from J, leaving 12 bases between them. The V gene's germline CDR1 is MGHDK and CDR2 SYGVNS. This CDR3 comprises 13 residues. CDR3 amino acids: CASTSGFEETQYF. The DNA of the CDR3 is TGTGCCAGCACGTCAGGGTTCGAAGAGACCCAGTACTTC. The whole variable domain, filled in from reference TRBV25-1 and TRBJ2-5, reads EADIYQTPRYLVIGTGKKITLECSQTMGHDKMYWYQQDPGMELHLIHYSYGVNSTEKGDLSSESTVSRIRTEHFPLTLESARPSHTSQYLCASTSGFEETQYFGPGTRLLVL.

This clonotype was seen more than once but under ten times. The gene calls are TRBV14 and TRBJ2-1; TRBD2 might be the D (6 bases). V dropped 2 bases and J dropped 0 bases, with 11 bases sitting between them. Per the germline V gene, CDR1 is SGHDN and CDR2 is FVKESK. The CDR3 consists of 16 residues. The CDR3 loop reads CASSQIPGLSYNEQFF. The CDR3 DNA reads as TGTGCCAGCAGCCAAATTCCGGGACTCTCCTACAATGAGCAGTTCTTC.

This clonotype was recorded many times. CDR3 coding DNA: TGTGCCAGCAGTCTGGGACAGGTAATCTACGAGCAGTACTTC. This encodes CASSLGQVIYEQYF. The V call is TRBV12-3 or TRBV12-4, the J call TRBJ2-7; 8 bases agree with TRBD1. V gave up 5 bases and J gave up 3 bases; unmatched junction bases: 6. The CDR3 sequence is 14 residues long.

V usage is TRBV28 and J usage is TRBJ2-7; 9 bases are shared with TRBD2. Germline V gives CDR1 MDHEN, CDR2 SYDVKM. Trimming cost V 4 bases and J 4 bases; bases outside gene matches: 8. The CDR3 is made up of 15 amino acids. The CDR3 spells CASSYLSGSKYEQYF. CDR3 DNA sequence: TGTGCCAGCAGTTACCTTAGCGGGAGTAAGTACGAGCAGTACTTC.